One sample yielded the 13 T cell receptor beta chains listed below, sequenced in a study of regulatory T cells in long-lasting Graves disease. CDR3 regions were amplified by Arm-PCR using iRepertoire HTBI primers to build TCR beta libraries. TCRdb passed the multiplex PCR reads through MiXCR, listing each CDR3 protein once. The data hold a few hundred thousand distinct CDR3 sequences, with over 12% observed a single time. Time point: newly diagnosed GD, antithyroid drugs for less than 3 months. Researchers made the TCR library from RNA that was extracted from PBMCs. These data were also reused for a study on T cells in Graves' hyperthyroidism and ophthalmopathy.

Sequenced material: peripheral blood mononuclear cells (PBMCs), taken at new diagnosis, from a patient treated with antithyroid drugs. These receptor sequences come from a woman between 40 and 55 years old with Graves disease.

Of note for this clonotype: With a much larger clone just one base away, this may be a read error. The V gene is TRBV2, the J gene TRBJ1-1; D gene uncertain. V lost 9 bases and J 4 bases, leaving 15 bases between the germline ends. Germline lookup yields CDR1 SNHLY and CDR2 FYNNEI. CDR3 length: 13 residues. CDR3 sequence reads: CARVRLMSTEAFF. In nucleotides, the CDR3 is TGTGCCAGGGTTCGTCTCATGAGCACTGAAGCTTTCTTT.

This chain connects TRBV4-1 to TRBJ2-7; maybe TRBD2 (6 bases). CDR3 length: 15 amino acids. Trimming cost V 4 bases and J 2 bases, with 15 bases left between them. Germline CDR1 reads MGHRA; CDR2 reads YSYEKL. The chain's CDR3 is CASSLNNGGTYEQYF. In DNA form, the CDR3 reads TGCGCCAGCAGCCTCAACAACGGGGGAACCTACGAGCAGTACTTC.

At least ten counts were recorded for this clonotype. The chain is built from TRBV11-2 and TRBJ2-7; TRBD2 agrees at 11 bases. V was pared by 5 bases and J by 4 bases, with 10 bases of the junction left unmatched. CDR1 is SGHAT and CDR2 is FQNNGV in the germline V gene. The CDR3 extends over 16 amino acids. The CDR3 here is CASSGPGLAADYEQYF. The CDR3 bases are TGTGCCAGCAGCGGGCCGGGACTAGCGGCGGATTACGAGCAGTACTTC.

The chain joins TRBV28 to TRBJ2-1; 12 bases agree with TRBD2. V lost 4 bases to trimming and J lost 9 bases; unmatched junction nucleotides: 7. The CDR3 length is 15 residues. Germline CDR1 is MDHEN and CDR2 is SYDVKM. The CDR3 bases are TGTGCCAGCAGTTCCCGACTAGCGGGAGTGGGTGAGCAGTTCTTC. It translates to CASSSRLAGVGEQFF. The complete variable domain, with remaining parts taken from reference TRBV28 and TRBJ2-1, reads DVKVTQSSRYLVKRTGEKVFLECVQDMDHENMFWYRQDPGLGLRLIYFSYDVKMKEKGDIPEGYSVSREKKERFSLILESASTNQTSMYLCASSSRLAGVGEQFFGPGTRLTVL.

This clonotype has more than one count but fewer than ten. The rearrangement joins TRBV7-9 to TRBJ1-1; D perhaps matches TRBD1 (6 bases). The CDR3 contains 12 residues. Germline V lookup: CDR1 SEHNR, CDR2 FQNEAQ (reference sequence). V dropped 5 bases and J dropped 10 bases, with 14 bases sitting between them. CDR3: CASSPAQGGAFF. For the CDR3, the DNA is TGTGCCAGCAGCCCCGCACAGGGCGGAGCTTTCTTT.

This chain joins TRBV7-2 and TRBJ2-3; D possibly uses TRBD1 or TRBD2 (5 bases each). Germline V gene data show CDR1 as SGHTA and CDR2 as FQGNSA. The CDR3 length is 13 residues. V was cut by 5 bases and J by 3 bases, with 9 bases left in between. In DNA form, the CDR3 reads TGTGCCAGCAGCGGGGGTCGTACAGATACGCAGTATTTT. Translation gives CASSGGRTDTQYF.

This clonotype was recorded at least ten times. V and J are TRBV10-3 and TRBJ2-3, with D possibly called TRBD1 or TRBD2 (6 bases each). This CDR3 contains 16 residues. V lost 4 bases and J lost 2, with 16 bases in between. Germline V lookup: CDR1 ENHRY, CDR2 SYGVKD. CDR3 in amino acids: CAISVAIGGPTDTQYF. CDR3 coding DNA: TGTGCCATCAGTGTGGCTATCGGGGGCCCCACAGATACGCAGTATTTT.

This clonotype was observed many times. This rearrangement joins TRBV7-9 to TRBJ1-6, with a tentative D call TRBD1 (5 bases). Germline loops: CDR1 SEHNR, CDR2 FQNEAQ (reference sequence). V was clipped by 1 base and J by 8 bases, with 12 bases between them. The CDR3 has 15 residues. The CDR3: CASSLDGDGYSPLHF. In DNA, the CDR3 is TGTGCCAGCAGCTTAGATGGGGACGGATATTCACCCCTCCACTTT. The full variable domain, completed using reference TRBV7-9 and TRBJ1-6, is DTGVSQNPRHKITKRGQNVTFRCDPISEHNRLYWYRQTLGQGPEFLTYFQNEAQLEKSRLLSDRFSAERPKGSFSTLEIQRTEQGDSAMYLCASSLDGDGYSPLHFGNGTRLTVT.

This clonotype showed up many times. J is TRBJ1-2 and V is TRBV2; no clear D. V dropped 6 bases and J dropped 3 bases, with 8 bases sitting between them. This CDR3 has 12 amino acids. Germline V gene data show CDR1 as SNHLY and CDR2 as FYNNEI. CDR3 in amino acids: CASSYRDYGYTF. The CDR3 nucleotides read TGTGCCAGCAGCTATAGGGACTATGGCTACACCTTC. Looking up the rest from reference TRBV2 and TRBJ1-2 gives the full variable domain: EPEVTQTPSHQVTQMGQEVILRCVPISNHLYFYWYRQILGQKVEFLVSFYNNEISEKSEIFDDQFSVERPDGSNFTLKIRSTKLEDSAMYFCASSYRDYGYTFGSGTRLTVV.

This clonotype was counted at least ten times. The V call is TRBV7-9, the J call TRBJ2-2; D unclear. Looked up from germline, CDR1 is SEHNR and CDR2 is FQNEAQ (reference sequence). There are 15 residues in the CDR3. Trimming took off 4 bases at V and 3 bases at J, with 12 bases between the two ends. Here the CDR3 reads CASSSASTYTGELFF. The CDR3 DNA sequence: TGTGCCAGCAGCTCGGCTTCAACCTACACCGGGGAGCTGTTTTTT.

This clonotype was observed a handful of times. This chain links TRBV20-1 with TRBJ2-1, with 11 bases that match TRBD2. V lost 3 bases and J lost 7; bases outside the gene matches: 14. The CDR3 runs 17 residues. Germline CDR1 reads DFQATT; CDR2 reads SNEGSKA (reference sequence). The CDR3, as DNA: TGCAGTGCTAGCCCTAGCGGGAGGATCGCCCCGGGGAATGAGCAGTTCTTC. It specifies CSASPSGRIAPGNEQFF.

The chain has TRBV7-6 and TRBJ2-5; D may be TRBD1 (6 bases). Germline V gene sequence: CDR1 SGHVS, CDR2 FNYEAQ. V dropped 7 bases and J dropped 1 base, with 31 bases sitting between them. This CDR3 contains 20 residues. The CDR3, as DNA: TGTGCCAGCACCAACCTCCCTCGGTTAGCACAGGGCTACCTCCAAGAGACCCAGTACTTC. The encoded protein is CASTNLPRLAQGYLQETQYF.

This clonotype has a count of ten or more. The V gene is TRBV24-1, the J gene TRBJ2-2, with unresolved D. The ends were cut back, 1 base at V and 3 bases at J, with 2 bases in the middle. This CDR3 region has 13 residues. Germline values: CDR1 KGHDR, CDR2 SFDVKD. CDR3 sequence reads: CATSDFDTGELFF. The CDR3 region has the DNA TGTGCCACCAGTGATTTCGACACCGGGGAGCTGTTTTTT.